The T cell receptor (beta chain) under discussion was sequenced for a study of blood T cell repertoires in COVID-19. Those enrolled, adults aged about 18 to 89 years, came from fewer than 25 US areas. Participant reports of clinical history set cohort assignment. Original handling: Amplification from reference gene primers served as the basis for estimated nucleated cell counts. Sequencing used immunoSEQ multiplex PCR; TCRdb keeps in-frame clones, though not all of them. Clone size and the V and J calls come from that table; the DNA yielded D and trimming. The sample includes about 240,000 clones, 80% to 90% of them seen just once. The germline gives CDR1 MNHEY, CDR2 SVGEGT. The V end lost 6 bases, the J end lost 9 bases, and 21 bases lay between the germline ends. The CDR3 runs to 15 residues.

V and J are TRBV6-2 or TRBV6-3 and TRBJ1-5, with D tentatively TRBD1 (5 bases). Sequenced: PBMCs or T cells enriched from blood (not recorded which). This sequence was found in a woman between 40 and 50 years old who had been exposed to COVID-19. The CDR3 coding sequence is TGTGCCAGCAGCCCTAGGGAGGGGAATTGGTGGCCCCAGCATTTT. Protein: CASSPREGNWWPQHF.